These 30 T cell receptor beta chains originate from one sample sequenced in a study of regulatory T cells in long-lasting Graves disease. Through Arm-PCR of CDR3 regions and iRepertoire HTBI primers, TCR beta libraries were built. MiXCR, applied by TCRdb to the multiplex PCR reads, yields one record per CDR3 protein. Of roughly 520,000 distinct CDR3 sequences in the sample, approximately 12% were seen once. Time point denoted: newly diagnosed GD, antithyroid drugs for less than 3 months. Extracted RNA from PBMCs served as the source of the TCR library. This sample also appeared in a second study, on T cells in Graves' hyperthyroidism and ophthalmopathy.

The specimen comprised peripheral blood mononuclear cells (PBMCs), sampled at new diagnosis, from a patient treated with antithyroid drugs. These receptor sequences come from a woman aged 25 to 39 with Graves disease.

This clonotype appeared many times. The chain links TRBV7-9 to TRBJ1-2, with 9 bases that match TRBD1. The CDR3 length is 15 residues. Per germline, CDR1 SEHNR and CDR2 FQNEAQ (reference sequence). With 2 bases clipped from V and 6 bases from J, the junction kept 7 bases outside the gene matches. CDR3 residues: CASSLLGDRADGYTF. The CDR3 DNA sequence: TGTGCCAGCAGCTTATTGGGGGACAGGGCGGATGGCTACACCTTC.

This clonotype was observed many times. This chain connects TRBV10-3 to TRBJ2-7; D is unresolved. Trimming left V 0 bases short and J 5 bases short, with 5 bases between. The CDR3 covers 12 residues. CDR1 is ENHRY, CDR2 SYGVKD, per germline. The CDR3 loop is CAISESTDEQYF. CDR3 sequence (DNA): TGTGCCATCAGTGAGTCGACGGACGAGCAGTACTTC.

This clonotype was seen many times. The rearrangement links TRBV3-1 to TRBJ2-5, with D perhaps TRBD1 (6 bases). Germline V CDR1 and CDR2: LGHDT, YNNKEL (reference sequence). The ends were cut back, 1 base at V and 4 bases at J, with 13 bases in the middle. The CDR3 sequence is 15 residues long. Here the CDR3 reads CASSQGLQGGETQYF. CDR3 bases: TGTGCCAGCAGCCAAGGGTTACAGGGCGGAGAGACCCAGTACTTC.

This chain's CDR3 is CASSEAVAGGTETQYF. The CDR3 bases are TGTGCCAGCAGTGAGGCGGTAGCGGGGGGTACTGAGACCCAGTACTTC. The V call is TRBV2, the J call TRBJ2-5; TRBD2 agrees at 10 bases. Germline V CDR1 and CDR2: SNHLY, FYNNEI. The J segment lost 5 bases and the V segment lost 3 bases, leaving 9 bases of the junction unmatched. The CDR3 length is 16 residues.

This clonotype occurred a few times. This rearrangement joins TRBV7-2 to TRBJ2-1; TRBD2 aligns across 7 bases. Trimming at V came to 5 bases and at J to 3 bases, leaving 4 bases not matched to a gene. Per germline, CDR1 SGHTA and CDR2 FQGNSA. The CDR3 is 14 residues long. CDR3 DNA: TGTGCCAGCAGCCTTAGCGGGTTCTACAATGAGCAGTTCTTC. Protein sequence: CASSLSGFYNEQFF.

The chain employs TRBV6-1 and TRBJ2-7; 8 bases map to TRBD1. Germline CDR1 and CDR2: MNHNS and SASEGT. Germline trimming cut 7 bases from V and 6 bases from J; bases unmatched to any gene: 8. The CDR3 runs to 13 residues. CDR3 coding DNA: TGTGCCAGCACTCGGGCCGGGACAGGCGAGCAGTACTTC. This translates into CASTRAGTGEQYF.

This clonotype was counted at least ten times. The gene calls are TRBV7-9 and TRBJ2-7; no clear D gene. V lost 3 bases and J 4 bases, leaving 7 bases between the germline ends. The CDR3 covers 12 residues. From germline, CDR1 is SEHNR and CDR2 FQNEAQ (reference sequence). CDR3 in amino acids: CASSFDWYEQYF. The CDR3 bases are TGTGCCAGCAGCTTCGACTGGTACGAGCAGTACTTC.

This clonotype has a handful of counts. V usage is TRBV5-1 and J usage is TRBJ1-4; D is possibly TRBD1 (6 bases). CDR3 length: 16 amino acids. Trimming stripped 4 bases from V and 1 base from J, with 14 bases between. Germline CDR1 reads SGHRS; CDR2 reads YFSETQ. DNA for the CDR3: TGCGCCAGCAGCAGAGGGGGGGTTAGAACTAATGAAAAACTGTTTTTT. Amino acid sequence: CASSRGGVRTNEKLFF.

In its sample, this clonotype was seen many times. CDR3 in amino acids: CASSEYRLAGSTDTQYF. CDR3 sequence (DNA): TGTGCCAGCAGTGAATACCGTCTAGCGGGAAGCACAGATACGCAGTATTTT. The chain joins TRBV2 to TRBJ2-3; TRBD2 aligns across 9 bases. This CDR3 spans 17 amino acids. Germline-derived CDR1 and CDR2 are SNHLY and FYNNEI. Unmatched junction bases numbered 6, after V lost 2 bases and J lost 0 bases.

In its sample, this clonotype was seen once. The rearrangement uses TRBV9 and TRBJ2-1; a possible D gene is TRBD1 (5 bases). There are 13 residues in the CDR3. Germline assignment: CDR1 SGDLS and CDR2 YYNGEE. With 4 bases removed from V and 8 bases from J, the gap between germline ends came to 13 bases. CDR3 sequence reads: CASSPEWGDEQFF. CDR3 nucleotide sequence: TGTGCCAGCAGCCCTGAATGGGGCGATGAGCAGTTCTTC.

This clonotype was recorded many times. V and J are TRBV6-2 or TRBV6-3 and TRBJ1-5; TRBD1 matches at 7 bases. This CDR3 has 16 amino acids. Germline-derived CDR1 and CDR2 are MNHEY and SVGEGT. V lost 2 bases to trimming and J lost 5 bases; unmatched junction nucleotides: 9. The chain's CDR3 is CASSYPTTGLDQPQHF. The CDR3 nucleotides are TGTGCCAGCAGTTACCCCACGACAGGGTTGGATCAGCCCCAGCATTTT.

This clonotype has ten or more counts. This sequence joins TRBV2 and TRBJ1-5, with D hard to call. V was clipped by 7 bases and J by 4 bases, with 14 bases between them. The CDR3 loop spans 14 amino acids. CDR1 is SNHLY and CDR2 is FYNNEI in the germline V gene. This CDR3 is CASTPLGQNQPQHF. The CDR3 DNA follows: TGTGCCAGCACTCCGTTGGGCCAAAATCAGCCCCAGCATTTT.

This clonotype was observed many times. The genes are TRBV28 and TRBJ1-2, with a possible D match to TRBD1 (6 bases). The V gene's germline CDR1 is MDHEN and CDR2 SYDVKM. This CDR3 spans 14 amino acids. The V end was cut by 7 bases, the J end by 8 bases, with 20 bases between. Here the CDR3 reads CASNSGQSSWGYTF. CDR3 DNA: TGTGCCAGCAATAGCGGACAGAGTTCGTGGGGCTACACCTTC.

This clonotype appeared many times. This sequence joins TRBV11-2 and TRBJ1-6; no clear D gene. The germline V and J ends were trimmed by 0 bases and 6 bases, with 9 bases remaining between them. This CDR3 spans 15 amino acids. CDR1 SGHAT and CDR2 FQNNGV come from the germline V gene. The CDR3 spells CASSLEGQINSPLHF. CDR3 DNA: TGTGCCAGCAGCTTAGAAGGGCAGATTAATTCACCCCTCCACTTT.

This clonotype was found many times. V is TRBV27 and J is TRBJ1-2; D uncertain. CDR1 is MNHEY, CDR2 SMNVEV, per germline (reference sequence). The CDR3 totals 15 residues. Trimming took 0 bases from V and 8 from J, leaving 16 bases between them. CDR3 in DNA: TGTGCCAGCAGTTTATCCCCCGCCGTGACTGGGGGCTACACCTTC. This codes for CASSLSPAVTGGYTF.

This clonotype turned up a few times. The V gene is TRBV2, the J gene TRBJ1-5; 8 bases are a match to TRBD1. CDR3 size: 15 residues. The germline CDR1 and CDR2 sequences are SNHLY and FYNNEI. J gave up 4 bases and V 7 bases, and 9 bases lay outside the gene matches. CDR3 sequence reads: CASNIGQGGNQPQHF. The CDR3 nucleotides read TGTGCCAGCAATATCGGACAGGGAGGAAATCAGCCCCAGCATTTT. The whole variable domain, filled in from reference TRBV2 and TRBJ1-5, reads EPEVTQTPSHQVTQMGQEVILRCVPISNHLYFYWYRQILGQKVEFLVSFYNNEISEKSEIFDDQFSVERPDGSNFTLKIRSTKLEDSAMYFCASNIGQGGNQPQHFGDGTRLSIL.

In this sample, this clonotype turned up a few times. This sequence joins TRBV7-9 and TRBJ2-1, with TRBD2 matching over 7 bases. This CDR3 is built from 15 residues. J was trimmed by 7 bases and V by 3 bases; bases with no gene match: 9. Germline-derived CDR1 and CDR2 are SEHNR and FQNEAQ (reference sequence). The CDR3 sequence: CASSFLAAGENEQFF. The CDR3 nucleotides read TGTGCCAGCAGCTTTCTGGCTGCGGGGGAGAATGAGCAGTTCTTC.

Turning to this clonotype: A far larger clone is off by one base, so a read error is likely. The chain couples TRBV11-2 to TRBJ2-4, with D perhaps being TRBD1 or TRBD2 (5 bases each). CDR3 length: 14 residues. Germline CDR1 is SGHAT and CDR2 is FQNNGV. The CDR3 bases are TGTGCCAGCAGCGAACTCAAGTCTTTGGGGGAGCGGTTCTTC. Amino acids: CASSELKSLGERFF.

The chain links TRBV5-1 to TRBJ2-7, with TRBD2 matching over 8 bases. The germline V gene encodes CDR1 SGHRS and CDR2 YFSETQ. After removal of 4 bases from V and 5 bases from J, the junction contained 11 bases not matched to a gene. The CDR3 is 15 residues long. The CDR3 loop is CASSLAGAGVNEQYF. The CDR3 DNA reads as TGCGCCAGCAGCCTGGCGGGAGCGGGAGTTAACGAGCAGTACTTC.

In this sample, this clonotype turned up many times. The chain is built from TRBV20-1 and TRBJ2-7; 10 bases agree with TRBD2. With V trimmed by 5 bases and J by 1 base, 5 bases remained unmatched. This CDR3 contains 14 residues. Germline V gives CDR1 DFQATT, CDR2 SNEGSKA (reference sequence). CDR3 bases: TGCAGTGCTGCTAGCGGGAGTCCTTCCTACGAGCAGTACTTC. Translated, it gives CSAASGSPSYEQYF.

In its sample, this clonotype was seen many times. This chain links TRBV28 with TRBJ1-5, with 9 bases lining up with TRBD1. The CDR3 is 17 amino acids. V lost 5 bases, J lost 4 bases, and 12 bases stayed unmatched. The germline gives CDR1 MDHEN, CDR2 SYDVKM. The CDR3 DNA reads TGTGCCAGCAGTCTAACCCTCGGACAGGGGAAAAATCAGCCCCAGCATTTT. Protein product: CASSLTLGQGKNQPQHF.

Of note for this clonotype: A single base separates this from a much larger clone, so it may be a read error. The V and J genes are TRBV2 and TRBJ1-1; possible D gene TRBD1, 5 bases. This CDR3 spans 15 amino acids. V was pared by 11 bases and J by 2 bases, with 21 bases between. Germline V gives CDR1 SNHLY, CDR2 FYNNEI. The CDR3 DNA is TGTGCCGCTCTCAGGGAGGTTACCCGCAACACTGAAGCTTTCTTT. Its protein product is CAALREVTRNTEAFF.

This clonotype was counted between two and nine times. The chain has TRBV7-9 and TRBJ2-2; D may be TRBD1 or TRBD2 (5 bases each). With 5 bases removed from V and 6 bases from J, the gap between germline ends came to 7 bases. The CDR3 is made up of 12 amino acids. CDR1 SEHNR and CDR2 FQNEAQ come from the germline V gene (reference sequence). The CDR3 sequence is CASSRGPGELFF. The CDR3 coding sequence is TGTGCCAGCAGCCGGGGCCCCGGGGAGCTGTTTTTT.

The rearrangement joins TRBV19 to TRBJ2-7; D is uncertain. Germline loops: CDR1 LNHDA, CDR2 SQIVND (reference sequence). Trimming cost V 1 base and J 5 bases, with 9 bases left between them. The CDR3 is 13 residues long. The CDR3 coding sequence is TGTGCCAGTAGTATAGGAGGTTTTAACGAGCAGTACTTC. This encodes CASSIGGFNEQYF.

In this sample, this clonotype turned up many times. The rearrangement joins TRBV6-2 or TRBV6-3 to TRBJ2-1; D ambiguous. This CDR3 region has 11 residues. V lost 4 bases and J 12 bases, leaving 10 bases between the germline ends. CDR1 and CDR2 from the germline V gene are MNHEY and SVGEGT. The DNA for the CDR3 is TGTGCCAGCAGTTCCAGTTTTGGGCAGTTCTTC. As protein: CASSSSFGQFF.

This clonotype was found many times. This chain joins TRBV11-2 and TRBJ2-1, with 9 bases lining up with TRBD2. Looked up from germline, CDR1 is SGHAT and CDR2 is FQNNGV. Trimming removed 1 base from V and 9 bases from J; junction bases left unmatched: 1. This CDR3 contains 13 residues. This CDR3 reads CASSLVSGSEQFF. The CDR3 DNA reads as TGTGCCAGCAGCTTAGTTAGCGGGAGTGAGCAGTTCTTC.

This clonotype was counted ten times or more. CDR3 DNA: TGTGCCAGCAGACCCCAATACTCTGGAAACACCATATATTTT. Its translation is CASRPQYSGNTIYF. The rearrangement uses TRBV6-2 or TRBV6-3 and TRBJ1-3; D gene uncertain. This CDR3 contains 14 residues. Trimming took 6 bases from V and 0 from J, leaving 9 bases between them. The germline V gene has CDR1 MNHEY and CDR2 SVGEGT.

This clonotype was picked up a small number of times. The chain joins TRBV9 to TRBJ2-1; the match to TRBD2 covers 8 bases. Trimming removed 0 bases from V and 9 bases from J; junction bases left unmatched: 11. The CDR3 has 16 residues. Germline loops: CDR1 SGDLS, CDR2 YYNGEE. The CDR3 loop reads CASSVGGAGGLGEQFF. The CDR3, as DNA: TGTGCCAGCAGCGTAGGGGGGGCGGGAGGTTTGGGTGAGCAGTTCTTC.

In its sample, this clonotype was seen many times. The rearrangement uses TRBV28 and TRBJ1-2, with D unresolved. This CDR3 is 12 amino acids long. Germline loops: CDR1 MDHEN, CDR2 SYDVKM. Between the trimmed V and J ends, which lost 2 bases and 8 bases, there was a span of 9 bases. CDR3 sequence: CASSLGQIGYTF. The CDR3 DNA reads TGTGCCAGCAGTTTAGGTCAGATCGGCTACACCTTC.

This clonotype occurred many times. Here the CDR3 reads CASSFMVVDEQFF. CDR3 bases: TGCGCCAGCAGCTTTATGGTGGTGGATGAGCAGTTCTTC. The chain employs TRBV5-1 and TRBJ2-1; D unresolved. V dropped 2 bases and J dropped 8 bases, with 11 bases sitting between them. The CDR3 is 13 amino acids. Germline-derived CDR1 and CDR2 are SGHRS and YFSETQ.